The entry below gives a single TCR beta chain sequence along with its context. Its specificity is unknown. The sample belongs to a study of T cell responses to AZD1222 COVID-19 vaccine. As for the study in general: Second-dose groups at about 4 or about 12 weeks were pooled. Regarding the study as a whole: Spike-specific TCR depth and breadth grew after two AZD1222 doses.

Some clones are missing from TCRdb's copy, which holds only in-frame ones; the method was immunoSEQ multiplex PCR. The table has 100,000 to 150,000 clones, around 90% seen once; the top ten hold around 6.1%. CDR1 and CDR2 from the germline V gene are LGHDT and YNNKEL (reference sequence). V was pared by 4 bases and J by 6 bases, with 15 bases between. This CDR3 contains 14 residues. This sequence joins TRBV3-1 (or the pseudogene TRBV3-2) and TRBJ1-2, with a possible D match to TRBD1 (5 bases). The sample in question was peripheral blood, obtained on day 0 of AZD1222 vaccination. This receptor was identified in an adult in good health. The CDR3 DNA reads TGTGCCAGCAGCCCTGAAGGGGTTTCCCATGGCTACACCTTC. Its protein is CASSPEGVSHGYTF.